A single sample gave rise to the 30 T cell receptor beta chains below, sequenced in a study of blood T cell repertoires in COVID-19. Here immunoSEQ multiplex PCR was the method, and the copy in TCRdb shows in-frame clones only, minus some. The sample carries more than 95,000 clones, roughly 88% recorded once. The sample was peripheral blood. Source of these receptors: a human donor in a cohort sampled during active COVID-19.

The chain couples TRBV19 to TRBJ2-2; 12 nucleotides align to TRBD2. The CDR3 spans 16 residues. Germline V gene data show CDR1 as LNHDA and CDR2 as SQIVND (reference sequence). V lost 6 bases to trimming and J lost 6 bases; unmatched junction nucleotides: 8. DNA for the CDR3: TGTGCCAGTAGCTGGACTAGCGGGATATTCTCCGGGGAGCTGTTTTTT. This gives the protein CASSWTSGIFSGELFF.

The chain links TRBV6-2 or TRBV6-3 to TRBJ2-2; D gene unclear. Trimming left V 0 bases short and J 4 bases short, with 6 bases between. CDR3 size: 14 residues. Germline values: CDR1 MNHEY, CDR2 SVGEGT. The CDR3 DNA reads TGTGCCAGCAGTTACTCCGGTCGCACCGGGGAGCTGTTTTTT. It yields the protein CASSYSGRTGELFF.

The chain joins TRBV19 to TRBJ2-2; D is unresolved. The length of the CDR3 is 15 residues. Trimming took off 7 bases at V and 6 bases at J, with 18 bases between the two ends. The germline gives CDR1 LNHDA, CDR2 SQIVND (reference sequence). The CDR3 reads CASTPVNAIAGELFF. The CDR3 DNA reads as TGTGCCAGTACCCCGGTTAATGCTATCGCCGGGGAGCTGTTTTTT.

CDR3 DNA: TGTGCCAGCAGGAGGCGGGGGCAAGGTGAAGCTTTCTTT. It codes for CASRRRGQGEAFF. This chain joins TRBV28 and TRBJ1-1; TRBD1 might be the D (6 bases). Germline V lookup: CDR1 MDHEN, CDR2 SYDVKM. This CDR3 contains 13 residues. Trimming took off 6 bases at V and 7 bases at J, with 15 bases between the two ends.

The V call is TRBV7-2, the J call TRBJ2-5, with D possibly TRBD1 on 6 matching bases. This CDR3 contains 14 residues. Germline V gene sequence: CDR1 SGHTA, CDR2 FQGNSA. Trimming stripped 3 bases from V and 3 bases from J, with 11 bases between. This chain's CDR3 is CASSFHGQKETQYF. CDR3 nucleotide sequence: TGTGCCAGCAGCTTCCACGGACAGAAAGAGACCCAGTACTTC.

The chain is built from TRBV7-9 and TRBJ2-2; TRBD1 aligns across 7 bases. This CDR3 has 17 amino acids. Germline V gene sequence: CDR1 SEHNR, CDR2 FQNEAQ (reference sequence). After removal of 5 bases from V and 1 base from J, the junction contained 10 bases not matched to a gene. The CDR3 is CASSNIQTGRNTGELFF. CDR3 in DNA: TGTGCCAGCAGCAACATCCAGACAGGGAGGAACACCGGGGAGCTGTTTTTT.

This chain links TRBV21-1 with TRBJ2-7; the listed D gene, TRBD1, was not tested against the DNA. TRBV21-1 has pseudogene status. This CDR3 is 15 amino acids long. Here the CDR3 DNA reads TGTGCCAGCAGCCCTCCCGGGACAGGGGATTACGAGCAGTACTTC. Protein sequence: CASSPPGTGDYEQYF.

The chain joins TRBV7-2 to TRBJ2-3, with D possibly being TRBD1 (5 bases). CDR3 length equals 14 residues. Per the germline V gene, CDR1 is SGHTA and CDR2 is FQGNSA. The ends were cut back, 2 bases at V and 5 bases at J, with 11 bases in the middle. Written as DNA, the CDR3 is TGTGCCAGCAGCTTACGGCAGGGTGGAGATACGCAGTATTTT. Protein: CASSLRQGGDTQYF. The full variable domain, its missing parts supplied by reference TRBV7-2 and TRBJ2-3, is GAGVSQSPSNKVTEKGKDVELRCDPISGHTALYWYRQSLGQGLEFLIYFQGNSAPDKSGLPSDRFSAERTGGSVSTLTIQRTQQEDSAVYLCASSLRQGGDTQYFGPGTRLTVL.

V usage is TRBV5-4 and J usage is TRBJ2-5; 16 bases fit TRBD2. The CDR3 loop spans 16 amino acids. Germline lookup yields CDR1 SGHNT and CDR2 YYREEE (reference sequence). The J segment lost 2 bases and the V segment lost 5 bases, leaving 3 bases of the junction unmatched. CDR3 in amino acids: CASRQGLAGGQETQYF. The CDR3 nucleotides read TGTGCCAGCAGACAGGGACTAGCGGGGGGGCAAGAGACCCAGTACTTC.

The chain is built from TRBV6-2 or TRBV6-3 and TRBJ1-1; no clear D gene. V was shortened by 5 bases and J by 11 bases, with 12 bases between the two germline ends. CDR1 and CDR2 (germline): MNHEY, SVGEGT. The CDR3 has 11 residues. The CDR3 protein is CASSHLFGAFF. CDR3 in DNA: TGTGCCAGCAGTCACCTCTTCGGGGCTTTCTTT.

This chain links TRBV7-2 with TRBJ2-5, with TRBD2 as a possible D gene (6 bases). The CDR3 extends over 16 amino acids. Germline V gives CDR1 SGHTA, CDR2 FQGNSA. V was clipped by 3 bases and J by 2 bases, with 16 bases between them. The CDR3 loop is CASSFIWDLKQETQYF. The CDR3 coding sequence is TGTGCCAGCAGCTTCATTTGGGACTTGAAACAAGAGACCCAGTACTTC.

The chain carries TRBV12-5 and TRBJ1-3; the D gene is possibly TRBD1 (5 bases). Germline V gene lookup returns CDR1 LGHNT and CDR2 FRNRAP. V was cut by 4 bases and J by 0 bases, with 25 bases left in between. The CDR3 is 20 residues long. The CDR3 DNA reads as TGTGCTAGTGGTTCCAAACTTCTTCGACAGTACCCTGACTCTGGAAACACCATATATTTT. Amino acid sequence: CASGSKLLRQYPDSGNTIYF.

The CDR3 here is CSVDGQMNTEAFF. Written as DNA, the CDR3 is TGCAGCGTTGATGGACAGATGAACACTGAAGCTTTCTTT. This chain links TRBV29-1 with TRBJ1-1, with D tentatively TRBD1 (6 bases). The ends were cut back, 3 bases at V and 0 bases at J, with 8 bases in the middle. CDR3 size: 13 residues. Germline CDR1 and CDR2: SQVTM and ANQGSEA. Full variable domain (rest looked up from reference TRBV29-1 and TRBJ1-1): SAVISQKPSRDICQRGTSLTIQCQVDSQVTMMFWYRQQPGQSLTLIATANQGSEATYESGFVIDKFPISRPNLTFSTLTVSNMSPEDSSIYLCSVDGQMNTEAFFGQGTRLTVV.

The chain employs TRBV25-1 and TRBJ2-7; TRBD2 matches 7 bases. With V trimmed by 8 bases and J by 7 bases, 11 bases remained unmatched. The CDR3 is 13 amino acids. Germline V gene lookup returns CDR1 MGHDK and CDR2 SYGVNS. The CDR3 DNA follows: TGTGCCAGCCTTCAAAGCGGGATAGCGGAGCAGTACTTC. Amino acids: CASLQSGIAEQYF.

The chain links TRBV7-2 to TRBJ2-3; maybe TRBD2 (5 bases). The CDR3 has 14 amino acids. V gave up 1 base and J gave up 7 bases, with 12 bases separating them. Germline V gene lookup returns CDR1 SGHTA and CDR2 FQGNSA. DNA of the CDR3: TGTGCCAGCAGCTTAGGGCCATCGGGGAATACGCAGTATTTT. Protein product: CASSLGPSGNTQYF.

V is TRBV5-1 and J is TRBJ2-5; a weak D match, TRBD1 (7 bases). CDR1 and CDR2 (germline): SGHRS, YFSETQ. This CDR3 contains 15 residues. Trimming took off 4 bases at V and 5 bases at J, with 18 bases between the two ends. The CDR3 spells CASSPHRGAGETQYF. The CDR3 DNA sequence: TGCGCCAGCAGCCCGCACAGGGGCGCGGGGGAGACCCAGTACTTC. Variable domain in full (rest from reference TRBV5-1 and TRBJ2-5): KAGVTQTPRYLIKTRGQQVTLSCSPISGHRSVSWYQQTPGQGLQFLFEYFSETQRNKGNFPGRFSGRQFSNSRSEMNVSTLELGDSALYLCASSPHRGAGETQYFGPGTRLLVL.

The chain carries TRBV6-6 and TRBJ1-1; D uncertain. Trimming left V 7 bases short and J 2 bases short, with 5 bases between. CDR1 MNHNY and CDR2 SVGAGI come from the germline V gene (reference sequence). This CDR3 is built from 11 residues. Written as DNA, the CDR3 is TGTGCCAGCAACAAAAACACTGAAGCTTTCTTT. Its translation is CASNKNTEAFF.

V is TRBV28 and J is TRBJ1-5; maybe TRBD1 (5 bases). The CDR3 has 13 amino acids. Trimming pared 7 bases from V and 7 bases from J, leaving 14 bases between. CDR1 and CDR2 from the germline V gene are MDHEN and SYDVKM. CDR3 sequence: CASNWGRDQPQHF. The CDR3 region has the DNA TGTGCCAGCAACTGGGGCCGCGACCAGCCCCAGCATTTT.

V and J are TRBV10-1 and TRBJ1-2; 7 bases agree with TRBD1. There are 13 residues in the CDR3. Germline V gene sequence: CDR1 WNHNN, CDR2 SYGVQD (reference sequence). The V segment lost 3 bases and the J segment 4 bases; nucleotides outside the gene matches: 2. In nucleotides, the CDR3 is TGCGCCAGCAGTGAAAACAGGGGCTATGGCTACACCTTC. Translated: CASSENRGYGYTF.

The genes are TRBV3-1 (or the pseudogene TRBV3-2) and TRBJ2-3, with 7 nucleotides matching TRBD2. Per germline, CDR1 LGHDT and CDR2 YNNKEL (reference sequence). V was clipped by 1 base and J by 8 bases; unmatched bases: 12. This CDR3 region has 16 residues. The CDR3 DNA reads as TGTGCCAGCAGCCAAGGAGGACTCCGGGGGGAGCTTACGCAGTATTTT. Translation: CASSQGGLRGELTQYF.

The chain joins TRBV28 to TRBJ1-6; 8 positions match TRBD1. After removal of 5 bases from V and 9 bases from J, the junction contained 12 bases not matched to a gene. The CDR3 runs to 16 residues. Germline CDR1 is MDHEN and CDR2 is SYDVKM. The CDR3 DNA sequence: TGTGCCAGCAGTCGGAACGACAGGGGACTGGGTTCACCCCTCCACTTT. The encoded protein is CASSRNDRGLGSPLHF.

The rearrangement links TRBV2 to TRBJ2-5; 8 bases are shared with TRBD1. CDR3 length: 14 residues. The V and J ends lost 3 bases and 5 bases, in that order; junction bases with no gene match: 5. Looked up from germline, CDR1 is SNHLY and CDR2 is FYNNEI. This CDR3 reads CASSDRGRPETQYF. The CDR3 bases are TGTGCCAGCAGTGACAGGGGGCGGCCGGAGACCCAGTACTTC. Filled out from reference TRBV2 and TRBJ2-5, the complete variable domain reads EPEVTQTPSHQVTQMGQEVILRCVPISNHLYFYWYRQILGQKVEFLVSFYNNEISEKSEIFDDQFSVERPDGSNFTLKIRSTKLEDSAMYFCASSDRGRPETQYFGPGTRLLVL.

The chain carries TRBV6-6 and TRBJ2-7; the match to TRBD2 covers 10 bases. The CDR3 consists of 14 residues. Germline CDR1 is MNHNY and CDR2 is SVGAGI (reference sequence). The V gene end was trimmed by 5 bases and the J gene end by 3 bases; junction bases not matched to a gene: 4. DNA for the CDR3: TGTGCCAGCAGTCGGACTAGCGGCAACTACGAGCAGTACTTC. This codes for CASSRTSGNYEQYF.

The chain links TRBV28 to TRBJ2-1, with 9 bases matching TRBD2. This CDR3 region has 16 residues. The V and J ends lost 3 bases and 8 bases, in that order; junction bases with no gene match: 11. CDR1 and CDR2 from the germline V gene are MDHEN and SYDVKM. The CDR3 region has the DNA TGTGCCAGCAGTTTCGAGGGCGGGAGGGCTCGAGATGAGCAGTTCTTC. The encoded protein is CASSFEGGRARDEQFF.

CDR3 DNA sequence: TGTGCCAGCCGCCTTAGAGAGACTGAAGCTTTCTTT. Translated, it gives CASRLRETEAFF. The rearrangement links TRBV7-8 to TRBJ1-1; D not certain. In germline, CDR1 is SGHVS, CDR2 FQNEAQ. V dropped 8 bases and J dropped 5 bases, with 12 bases sitting between them. The CDR3 sequence is 12 residues long.

This clone appeared once. The chain uses TRBV18 and TRBJ2-5; no firm D call. Trimming pared 6 bases from V and 1 base from J, leaving 6 bases between. CDR1 and CDR2 from the germline V gene are KGHSH and LQKENI. CDR3 size: 12 residues. For the CDR3, the DNA is TGTGCCAGCTCTCCCGTCCAAGAGACCCAGTACTTC. Its protein is CASSPVQETQYF.

The genes are TRBV4-3 and TRBJ1-2, with D possibly matching TRBD1 (5 bases). V lost 0 bases and J lost 4, with 12 bases in between. This CDR3 is built from 15 residues. The germline CDR1 and CDR2 sequences are LGHNA and YSLEER. CDR3 region: CASSQDTGDGYGYTF. DNA for the CDR3: TGCGCCAGCAGCCAAGACACGGGGGATGGCTATGGCTACACCTTC.

This chain links TRBV2 with TRBJ1-5, with D perhaps TRBD1 (5 bases). Trimming shortened V by 3 bases and J by 0 bases, and 9 bases separated the two germline ends. Germline V gene data show CDR1 as SNHLY and CDR2 as FYNNEI. The CDR3 contains 15 residues. CDR3 residues: CASSDDRNSNQPQHF. CDR3 DNA sequence: TGTGCCAGCAGTGATGACAGAAATAGCAATCAGCCCCAGCATTTT.

This clone was detected once. This sequence joins TRBV6-5 and TRBJ2-5; D is perhaps TRBD2 (5 bases). The CDR3 covers 15 residues. Per the germline V gene, CDR1 is MNHEY and CDR2 is SVGAGI. Trimming removed 1 base from V and 3 bases from J, with 12 bases in between. The CDR3 protein is CASSYLISGEETQYF. The CDR3 DNA follows: TGTGCCAGCAGTTACTTGATAAGCGGCGAAGAGACCCAGTACTTC.

The chain is built from TRBV24-1 and TRBJ2-7; 7 positions match TRBD1. CDR1 and CDR2 from the germline V gene are KGHDR and SFDVKD. CDR3 size: 16 residues. After removal of 9 bases from V and 1 base from J, the junction contained 14 bases not matched to a gene. The CDR3, as DNA: TGTGCCACCTCAAGTCGTTTCGGACAGGAATCCTACGAGCAGTACTTC. The encoded protein is CATSSRFGQESYEQYF.